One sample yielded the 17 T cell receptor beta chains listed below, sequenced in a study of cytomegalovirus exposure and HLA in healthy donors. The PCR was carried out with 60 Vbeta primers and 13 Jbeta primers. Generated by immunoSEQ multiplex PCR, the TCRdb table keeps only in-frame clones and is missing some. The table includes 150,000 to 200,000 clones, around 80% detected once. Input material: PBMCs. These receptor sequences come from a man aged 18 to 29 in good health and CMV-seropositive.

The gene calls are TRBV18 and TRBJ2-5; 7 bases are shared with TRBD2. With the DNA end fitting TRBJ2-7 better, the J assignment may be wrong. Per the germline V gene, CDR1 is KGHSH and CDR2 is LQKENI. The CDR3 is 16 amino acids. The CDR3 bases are TGTGCCAGCTCTGGCCTAGCGGTAAACCCTAGGTACGAGCAGTACTTC. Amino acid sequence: CASSGLAVNPRYEQYF.

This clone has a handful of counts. The CDR3 is CASSQTGTSGGDTQYF. The CDR3 DNA is TGTGCCAGCAGCCAAACCGGGACTAGCGGAGGAGATACGCAGTATTTT. The chain couples TRBV4-2 to TRBJ2-3; 11 positions agree with TRBD2. The CDR3 is 16 amino acids. The V and J ends lost 2 bases and 5 bases, in that order; junction bases with no gene match: 6. CDR1 and CDR2 from the germline V gene are LGHNA and YNFKEQ.

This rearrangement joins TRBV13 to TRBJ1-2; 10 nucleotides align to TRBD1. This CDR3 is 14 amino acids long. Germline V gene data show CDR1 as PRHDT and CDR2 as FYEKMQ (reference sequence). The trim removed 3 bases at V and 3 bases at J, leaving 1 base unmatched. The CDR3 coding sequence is TGTGCCAGCAGCTTGGGGACAGGGGACTATGGCTACACCTTC. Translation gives CASSLGTGDYGYTF.

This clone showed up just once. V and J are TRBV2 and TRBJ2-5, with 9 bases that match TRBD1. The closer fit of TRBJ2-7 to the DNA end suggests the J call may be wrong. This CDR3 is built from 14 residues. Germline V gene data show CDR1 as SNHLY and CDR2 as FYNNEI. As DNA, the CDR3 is TGTGCCAGCAGTGTGCGACAGGGGGGATCCGAGCAGTACTTC. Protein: CASSVRQGGSEQYF.

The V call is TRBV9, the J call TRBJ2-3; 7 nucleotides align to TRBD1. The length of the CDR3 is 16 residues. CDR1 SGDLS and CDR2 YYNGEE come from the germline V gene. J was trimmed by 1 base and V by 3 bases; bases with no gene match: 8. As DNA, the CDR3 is TGTGCCAGCAGCGCCTCAGGGGGTGTGGGCACAGATACGCAGTATTTT. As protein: CASSASGGVGTDTQYF.

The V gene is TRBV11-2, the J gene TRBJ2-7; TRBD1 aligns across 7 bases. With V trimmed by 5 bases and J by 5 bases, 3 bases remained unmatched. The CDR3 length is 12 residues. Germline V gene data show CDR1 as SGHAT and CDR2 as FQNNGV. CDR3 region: CASSRDRDEQYF. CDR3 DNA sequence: TGTGCCAGCAGCCGCGACAGGGACGAGCAGTACTTC.

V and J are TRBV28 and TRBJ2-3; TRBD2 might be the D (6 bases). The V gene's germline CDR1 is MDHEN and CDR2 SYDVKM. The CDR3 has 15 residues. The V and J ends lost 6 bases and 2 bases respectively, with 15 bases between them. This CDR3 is CASSLRTTNTDTQYF. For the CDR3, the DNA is TGTGCCAGCAGCCTAAGGACTACCAACACAGATACGCAGTATTTT.

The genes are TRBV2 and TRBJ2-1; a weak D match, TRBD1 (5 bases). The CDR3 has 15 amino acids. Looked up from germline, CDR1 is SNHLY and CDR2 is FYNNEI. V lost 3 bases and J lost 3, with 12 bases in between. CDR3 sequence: CASSDDLDSYNEQFF. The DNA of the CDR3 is TGTGCCAGCAGTGACGACCTAGACAGCTACAATGAGCAGTTCTTC.

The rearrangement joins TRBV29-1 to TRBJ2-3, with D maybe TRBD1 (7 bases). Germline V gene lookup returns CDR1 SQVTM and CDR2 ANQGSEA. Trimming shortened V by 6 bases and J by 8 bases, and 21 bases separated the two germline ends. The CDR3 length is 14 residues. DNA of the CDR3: TGCAGCGTCGACCGGGCAGGGGGGTCGGGTACGCAGTATTTT. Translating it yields CSVDRAGGSGTQYF.

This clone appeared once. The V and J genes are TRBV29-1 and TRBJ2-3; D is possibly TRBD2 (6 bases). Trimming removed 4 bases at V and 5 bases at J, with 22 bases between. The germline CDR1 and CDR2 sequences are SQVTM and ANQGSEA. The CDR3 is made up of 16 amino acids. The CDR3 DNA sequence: TGCAGCGTTGTGGTCGTAGCGGTCGTTGGGGGAGATACGCAGTATTTT. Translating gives CSVVVVAVVGGDTQYF.

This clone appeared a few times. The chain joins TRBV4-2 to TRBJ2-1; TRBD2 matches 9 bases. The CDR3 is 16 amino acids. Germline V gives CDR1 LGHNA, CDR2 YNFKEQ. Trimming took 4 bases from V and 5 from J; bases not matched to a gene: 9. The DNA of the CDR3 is TGTGCCAGCAGCCGGGGTAGCGGGAGCCTGAACAATGAGCAGTTCTTC. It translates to CASSRGSGSLNNEQFF.

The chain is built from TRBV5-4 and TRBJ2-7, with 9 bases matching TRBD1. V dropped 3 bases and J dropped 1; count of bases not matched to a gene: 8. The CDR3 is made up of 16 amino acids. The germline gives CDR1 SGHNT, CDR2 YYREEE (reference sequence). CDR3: CASSSLPGQGSYEQYF. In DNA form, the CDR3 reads TGTGCCAGCAGCTCTCTCCCGGGACAGGGATCCTACGAGCAGTACTTC. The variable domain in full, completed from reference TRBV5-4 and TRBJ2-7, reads ETGVTQSPTHLIKTRGQQVTLRCSSQSGHNTVSWYQQALGQGPQFIFQYYREEENGRGNFPPRFSGLQFPNYSSELNVNALELDDSALYLCASSSLPGQGSYEQYFGPGTRLTVT.

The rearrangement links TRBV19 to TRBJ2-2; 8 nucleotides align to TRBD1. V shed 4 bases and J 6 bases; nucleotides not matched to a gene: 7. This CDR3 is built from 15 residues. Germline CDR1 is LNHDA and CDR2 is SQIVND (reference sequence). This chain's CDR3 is CASSTGTGRPGELFF. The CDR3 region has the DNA TGTGCCAGTAGTACCGGGACAGGACGACCCGGGGAGCTGTTTTTT.

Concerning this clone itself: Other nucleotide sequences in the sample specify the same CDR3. Here the CDR3 DNA reads TGTGCCAGCTCACCCCCAGTGAACACTGAAGCTTTCTTT. Amino acid sequence: CASSPPVNTEAFF. The chain joins TRBV18 to TRBJ1-1, with unresolved D. Germline CDR1 reads KGHSH; CDR2 reads LQKENI. Trimming stripped 3 bases from V and 0 bases from J, with 5 bases between. The CDR3 loop spans 13 amino acids.

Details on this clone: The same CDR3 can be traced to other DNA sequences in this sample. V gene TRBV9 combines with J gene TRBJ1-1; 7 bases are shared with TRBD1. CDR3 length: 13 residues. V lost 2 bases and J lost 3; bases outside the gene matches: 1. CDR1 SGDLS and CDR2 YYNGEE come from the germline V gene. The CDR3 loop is CASSVDRDTEAFF. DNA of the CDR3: TGTGCCAGCAGCGTTGACAGGGACACTGAAGCTTTCTTT.

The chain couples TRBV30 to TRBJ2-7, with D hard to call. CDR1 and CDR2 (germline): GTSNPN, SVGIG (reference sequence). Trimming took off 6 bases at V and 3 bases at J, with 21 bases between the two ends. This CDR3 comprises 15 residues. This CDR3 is CACSDPRGPSYEQYF. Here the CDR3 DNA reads TGTGCCTGCAGCGACCCCAGAGGCCCAAGCTACGAGCAGTACTTC.

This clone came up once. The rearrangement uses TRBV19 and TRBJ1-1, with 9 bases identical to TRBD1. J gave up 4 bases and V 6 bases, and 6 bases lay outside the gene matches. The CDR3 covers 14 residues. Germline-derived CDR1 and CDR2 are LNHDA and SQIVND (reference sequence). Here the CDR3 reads CASRDRGQTTEAFF. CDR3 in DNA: TGTGCCAGTAGGGACAGGGGACAAACCACTGAAGCTTTCTTT.